The entry that follows covers one TCR beta chain sequence. Its antigen is unidentified. The record originates from a study of T cell responses to AZD1222 COVID-19 vaccine. Findings and caveats of the study: At 160-218 and 743-854, vaccine-associated CD4 TCRs were dominant, and they spanned spike. Repertoires in all cases were sampled only once the peak T cell response had passed.

Method: immunoSEQ multiplex PCR; TCRdb's copy keeps in-frame clones and lacks some. The table records 120,000 or so clones, about nine tenths of them present only once. V lost 4 bases and J lost 2, with 15 bases in between. The length of the CDR3 is 15 residues. Germline CDR1 reads SGHRS; CDR2 reads YFSETQ. The rearrangement joins TRBV5-1 to TRBJ2-5, with D perhaps given as TRBD1 or TRBD2 (6 bases each). The sequencing here drew on peripheral blood, taken on day 0 of AZD1222 vaccination. The sequence was collected from an adult in good health. CDR3 sequence reads: CASSPLGGRQETQYF. CDR3 DNA sequence: TGCGCCAGCAGCCCCCTCGGGGGCAGACAAGAGACCCAGTACTTC.